This T cell receptor beta chain was sequenced in a study of T cell repertoires in ileal Crohn's disease. Study as a whole: Postoperative therapy was given to about half: about a dozen thiopurines, 15 to 20 anti-TNF agents.

Study findings and constraints: All patients with clonality above 26.8% had endoscopic recurrence.

The time point is: proximal margin of the surgical specimen (macroscopically non-inflamed). Trimming removed 7 bases from V and 0 bases from J, with 19 bases in between. The CDR3 is made up of 17 amino acids. The V gene's germline CDR1 is MDHEN and CDR2 SYDVKM. TCRdb's table, derived via immunoSEQ multiplex PCR, lists solely in-frame clones and lacks some. The sample lists around 7,000 clones; about 73% were seen once. Comments on this clone: Its antigen remains unknown.

Sequencing was done on a sample of ileal tissue. The rearrangement uses TRBV28 and TRBJ2-4, with a tentative D call TRBD2 (6 bases). This TCR came from an adult with Crohn's disease. Written as DNA, the CDR3 is TGTGCCAGCATTGGAGGGACGAGCGGGTTAGCCAAAAACATTCAGTACTTC. This translates into CASIGGTSGLAKNIQYF.